Listed below are T cell receptor beta chains from one sample, sequenced in a study of blood T cell repertoires in COVID-19. Libraries were prepared by immunoSEQ multiplex PCR; TCRdb keeps only in-frame clonotypes and omits some of them. Of roughly 150,000 clones in the sample, around four fifths were seen once. The sequenced material came from PBMCs or T cells enriched from blood (not recorded which). These receptors all stem from a woman aged 50 to 60 who had recovered from COVID-19. Both conserved end residues are part of each CDR3. Fields, in order: V gene, D gene, CDR3 protein. A D gene is named only where the DNA matches it firmly.

v_gene: TRBV6-5
d_gene: TRBD1
CDR3aa: CASSYVYGTGNYGYTF

v_gene: TRBV15
d_gene: TRBD1
CDR3aa: CATSRGDSSYGYTF

v_gene: TRBV27
d_gene: -
CDR3aa: CASSLTSTNTEAFF

v_gene: TRBV19
d_gene: TRBD1
CDR3aa: CASSPGTGAREQYF

v_gene: TRBV5-1
d_gene: -
CDR3aa: CASSLDRPNTEAFF

v_gene: TRBV24-1
d_gene: TRBD2
CDR3aa: CATSEHSGGARDTQYF

v_gene: TRBV5-4
d_gene: TRBD2
CDR3aa: CASSSGLAGNNEQFF

v_gene: TRBV29-1
d_gene: -
CDR3aa: CSVDETTGSAGNTIYF

v_gene: TRBV7-9
d_gene: TRBD2
CDR3aa: CASSLVSGGAYEQYF

v_gene: TRBV28
d_gene: -
CDR3aa: CASSLRYTEAFF

v_gene: TRBV11-2
d_gene: TRBD1
CDR3aa: CASSLHPGGSNQPQHF

v_gene: TRBV21-1
d_gene: -
CDR3aa: CASSTTADQPQHF

v_gene: TRBV9
d_gene: TRBD1
CDR3aa: CASSVWDSEGTEAFF

v_gene: TRBV19
d_gene: -
CDR3aa: CASSIDSAGNTGELFF

v_gene: TRBV28
d_gene: -
CDR3aa: CAIGDTQYF

v_gene: TRBV30
d_gene: TRBD1
CDR3aa: CAFLRDRVYEQYF

v_gene: TRBV6-1
d_gene: -
CDR3aa: CASSEDRWSYNEQFF

v_gene: TRBV7-9
d_gene: -
CDR3aa: CASSLGRTSRSGNTIYF

v_gene: TRBV6-5
d_gene: -
CDR3aa: CASTQLNTGELFF

v_gene: TRBV2
d_gene: -
CDR3aa: CASRGLWNF

v_gene: TRBV29-1
d_gene: -
CDR3aa: CSTPQGPGTDTQYF

v_gene: TRBV28
d_gene: -
CDR3aa: CASSSLSNQPQHF

v_gene: TRBV7-8
d_gene: -
CDR3aa: CASSLRGSGNTIYF

v_gene: TRBV5-1
d_gene: -
CDR3aa: CASSLDPGTEAFF

v_gene: TRBV5-1
d_gene: -
CDR3aa: CASSLEASSTEAFF

v_gene: TRBV5-4
d_gene: TRBD1
CDR3aa: CASSRQGTKEKLFF

v_gene: TRBV28
d_gene: TRBD2
CDR3aa: CASSLASGGAYEQYF

v_gene: TRBV6-5
d_gene: TRBD1
CDR3aa: CASSYAGGRDQPQHF

v_gene: TRBV18
d_gene: TRBD1
CDR3aa: CASSPLGTGNDGYTF

v_gene: TRBV5-1
d_gene: TRBD2
CDR3aa: CASTSAGGREADTQYF

v_gene: TRBV29-1
d_gene: -
CDR3aa: CSVGSSGNTIYF

v_gene: TRBV2
d_gene: -
CDR3aa: CASSKEGGGDTQYF

v_gene: TRBV19
d_gene: -
CDR3aa: CASSPGQFLNTEAFF

v_gene: TRBV5-5
d_gene: -
CDR3aa: CASSLTGRASNQPQHF

v_gene: TRBV12-5
d_gene: TRBD1
CDR3aa: CASGYGTAINEQFF

v_gene: TRBV19
d_gene: -
CDR3aa: CASSIGVETEAFF

v_gene: TRBV27
d_gene: -
CDR3aa: CASSLCAFRGNLYEQYF

v_gene: TRBV5-4
d_gene: TRBD1
CDR3aa: CASSHTGGIYNEQFF